The rows below give T cell receptor beta chains drawn from one sample of a study of blood T cells in healthy people across ages. TCRdb processed the 5' RACE reads anew with MiXCR; each CDR3 protein has one entry. Found here are 600,000 to 650,000 distinct CDR3 sequences, about 53% of them singletons; the top ten hold 35% to 40%. Sequenced material: blood. Receptors were obtained from a man between 60 and 75 years old in good health. Each CDR3 is given without its conserved first and last residue. Fields, in order: V gene, J gene, CDR3 protein.

TRBV7-2	TRBJ2-1	ASSIQGGNEQF
TRBV20-1	TRBJ2-5	SANRGAVETQY
TRBV5-5	TRBJ2-5	ASSLYPAGFQETQY
TRBV6-6	TRBJ2-7	ASRTPGTGGYEQY
TRBV6-2/TRBV6-3	TRBJ1-2	ASRTGGTRDNYGYT
TRBV20-1	TRBJ1-2	SASVKKGYGYT
TRBV3-1	TRBJ1-2	ASSRNEQGVYGYT
TRBV20-1	TRBJ1-2	SARGQRSGYT
TRBV29-1	TRBJ2-5	SAGQPGETQY
TRBV10-3	TRBJ2-3	ATSDLGQGWTDTQY
TRBV3-1	TRBJ1-4	ASGRAGRREKLF
TRBV4-1	TRBJ2-3	ASSQVRLAEFRDTQY
TRBV5-1	TRBJ2-1	ASSTGLAEYNEQF
TRBV7-7	-	ASSQGGGAVETQY